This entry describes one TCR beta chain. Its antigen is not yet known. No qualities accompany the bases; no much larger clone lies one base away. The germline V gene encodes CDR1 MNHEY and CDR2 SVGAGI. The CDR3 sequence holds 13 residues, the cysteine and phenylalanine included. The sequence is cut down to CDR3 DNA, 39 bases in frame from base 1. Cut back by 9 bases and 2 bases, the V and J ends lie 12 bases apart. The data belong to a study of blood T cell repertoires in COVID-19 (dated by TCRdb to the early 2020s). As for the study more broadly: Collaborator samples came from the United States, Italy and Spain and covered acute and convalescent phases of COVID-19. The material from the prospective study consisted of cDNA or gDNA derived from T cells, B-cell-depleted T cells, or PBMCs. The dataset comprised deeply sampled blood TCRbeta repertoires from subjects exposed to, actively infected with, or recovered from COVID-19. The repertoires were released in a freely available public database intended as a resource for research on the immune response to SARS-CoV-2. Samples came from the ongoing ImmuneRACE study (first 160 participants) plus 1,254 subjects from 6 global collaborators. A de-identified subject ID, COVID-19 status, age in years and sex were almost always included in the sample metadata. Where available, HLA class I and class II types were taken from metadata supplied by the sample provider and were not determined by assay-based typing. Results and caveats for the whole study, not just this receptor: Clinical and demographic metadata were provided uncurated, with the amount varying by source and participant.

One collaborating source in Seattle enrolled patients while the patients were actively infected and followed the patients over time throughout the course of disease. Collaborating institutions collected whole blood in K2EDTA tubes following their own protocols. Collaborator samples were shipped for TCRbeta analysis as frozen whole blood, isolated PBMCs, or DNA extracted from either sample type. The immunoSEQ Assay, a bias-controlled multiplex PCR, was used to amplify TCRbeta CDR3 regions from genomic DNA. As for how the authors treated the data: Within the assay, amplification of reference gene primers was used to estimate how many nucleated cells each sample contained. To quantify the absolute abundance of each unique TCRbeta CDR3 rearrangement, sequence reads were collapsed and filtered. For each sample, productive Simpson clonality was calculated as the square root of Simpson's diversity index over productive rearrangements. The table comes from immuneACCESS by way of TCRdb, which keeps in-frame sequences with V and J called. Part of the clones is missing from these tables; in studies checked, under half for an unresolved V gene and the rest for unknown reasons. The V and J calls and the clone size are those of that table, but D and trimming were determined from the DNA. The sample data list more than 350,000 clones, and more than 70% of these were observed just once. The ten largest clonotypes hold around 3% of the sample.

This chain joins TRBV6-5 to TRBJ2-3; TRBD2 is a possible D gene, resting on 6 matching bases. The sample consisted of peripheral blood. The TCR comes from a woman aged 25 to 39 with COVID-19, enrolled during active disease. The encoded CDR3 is CASRGLSTDTQYF. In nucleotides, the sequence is TGTGCCAGTAGGGGACTTTCCACAGATACGCAGTATTTT.